The present TCR beta chain was sequenced within a study of CD8+ T cells in alopecia areata. Study-wide context: Patients received oral tofacitinib, 5 to 10 mg twice daily, for moderate-to-severe alopecia areata. Broader study findings: Affected lesional scalp, above all in alopecia totalis/universalis, was more clonal than normal scalp.

This clone was detected once. What it recognizes is unknown. RNA was isolated and reverse transcribed to cDNA, the sequencing template. Only in-frame clones appear in the TCRdb table, and some are missing; sequencing was by immunoSEQ multiplex PCR. Here the sample spans 160,000 or so clones, less than 80% being singletons. Alopecia areata patients had lesional scalp punch biopsies and peripheral blood taken from them. The source material was CD8+ T cells sorted from blood, sampled at week 0. This receptor was obtained from a human donor with alopecia areata.

The CDR3, as DNA: TGTGCCTGGAGGTTGAACAATGAGCAGTTCTTC. This translates into CAWRLNNEQFF. The rearrangement uses TRBV30 and TRBJ2-1; D remains ambiguous. V was clipped by 3 bases and J by 5 bases, with 5 bases between them. The CDR3 has 11 residues. Germline loops: CDR1 GTSNPN, CDR2 SVGIG (reference sequence).